These T cell receptor beta chains were read from a single sample in a study of blood T cell repertoires in COVID-19. This table comes from immunoSEQ multiplex PCR, and its TCRdb copy is limited to in-frame clones, with some not included. The repertoire has some 350,000 clones, around 87% of them found once; the top ten carry roughly 5.3%. Sequencing was carried out using PBMCs or T cells enriched from blood (not recorded which). Source of these receptors: a woman aged 25 to 39 who had recovered from COVID-19. The CDR3 runs from the conserved cysteine through the conserved F or W. A D gene is named only where the DNA matches it firmly. Some rows mark clone size as missing; the rest say once, few, many or name a class of expanded clone.

TRBJ2-2 | TRBV7-8 | - | - | 15 | TGTGCCAGCAGCTTACGAGACAAAAACACCGGGGAGCTGTTTTTT | CASSLRDKNTGELFF
TRBJ1-1 | TRBV12-3/TRBV12-4 | - | - | 12 | TGTGCCAGCACTTTAAGGAGGACTGAAGCTTTCTTT | CASTLRRTEAFF
TRBJ2-2 | TRBV5-4 | TRBD2 | - | 17 | TGTGCCAGCAGCTTGTACAGGGGAGCGGGGGGAACCGGGGAGCTGTTTTTT | CASSLYRGAGGTGELFF
TRBJ2-1 | TRBV19 | TRBD2 | - | 17 | TGTGCCAGTAGTATAGCCCCACTAGCGGGGTTTTACAATGAGCAGTTCTTC | CASSIAPLAGFYNEQFF
TRBJ1-2 | TRBV6-1 | TRBD1 | - | 14 | TGTGCCAGCAGTTCCCCCGGGACAGAAATCGGCTACACCTTC | CASSSPGTEIGYTF
TRBJ2-7 | TRBV28 | TRBD1 | once | 17 | TGTGCCAGCAGTTTACTTGGGACAGGGGGCTGGGTGGACGAGCAGTACTTC | CASSLLGTGGWVDEQYF
TRBJ1-3 | TRBV28 | - | - | 15 | TGTGCCAGCAGGCCCGGGGGTATAGGAGGAAACACCATATATTTT | CASRPGGIGGNTIYF
TRBJ2-7 | TRBV7-2 | TRBD1 | once | 15 | TGTGCCAGCAGCCTGTCCGGGACAGGGATCGACGAGCAGTACTTC | CASSLSGTGIDEQYF
TRBJ2-3 | TRBV15 | - | - | 16 | TGTGCCACCAGCAGAGATAAGGCAGGGAACACAGATACGCAGTATTTT | CATSRDKAGNTDTQYF
TRBJ2-7 | TRBV4-2 | TRBD2 | - | 18 | TGTGCCAGCAGCCCCCAAACCAAGGGGCGGGGGGCGTCCTACGAGCAGTACTTC | CASSPQTKGRGASYEQYF
TRBJ2-1 | TRBV19 | TRBD1 | - | 13 | TGTGCCAGCGGGACAGGGACATACAATGAGCAGTTCTTC | CASGTGTYNEQFF